This paragraph covers one TCR beta chain sequence. Its antigen is unknown. Each donor supplied about 9.6 milliliters of peripheral blood. The data were obtained in a study of blood T cells in healthy people across ages. Study-wide results and caveats: No conclusive comparison of naive versus antigen-experienced cells was possible with unsorted PBMCs. Among long-lived donors, naive CD4+ cells were more numerous and diversity higher than in aged donors.

PCR was performed a second time for 7 to 11 cycles using a sample-barcoded 5' primer and a J-beta primer mix. In TCRdb, the 5' RACE reads were re-called with MiXCR into one record per CDR3 protein. The sample has approximately 490,000 distinct CDR3 sequences, 24% seen once. The CDR3 covers 20 residues. Germline V CDR1 and CDR2: SQVTM, ANQGSEA. J was trimmed by 0 bases and V by 4 bases; bases with no gene match: 20. The same sample was also studied in work on T cells of mothers and their children.

V is TRBV29-1 and J is TRBJ2-1; TRBD1 matches at 8 bases. Sequencing input: blood. The TCR originated in a boy aged 10-17 years in good health. In DNA form, the CDR3 reads TGCAGCGTTGCAGGGGGTTTTGGACAGGGTCGTTCGGGCTCCTACAATGAGCAGTTCTTC. Translation gives CSVAGGFGQGRSGSYNEQFF.